These 12 T cell receptor beta chains originate from one sample sequenced in a study of blood T cell repertoires in COVID-19. The table came from immunoSEQ multiplex PCR; TCRdb's copy has only in-frame clones and leaves some out. The table lists 45,000 to 70,000 clones, 70% to 90% of them singletons, with approximately 7% in the top ten. The material sequenced was peripheral blood. The source is a man aged 55 to 70 with acute or convalescent COVID-19.

V and J are TRBV6-5 and TRBJ1-1; D unresolved. The V and J ends lost 6 bases and 1 base respectively, with 9 bases between them. CDR3 length equals 13 residues. In germline, CDR1 is MNHEY, CDR2 SVGAGI. CDR3 amino acids: CASSLLRNTEAFF. The CDR3 nucleotides read TGTGCCAGCAGCCTCCTCCGGAACACTGAAGCTTTCTTT.

This chain uses TRBV5-6 with TRBJ1-5; 11 bases map to TRBD1. The CDR3 has 14 amino acids. The V gene end was trimmed by 8 bases and the J gene end by 6 bases; junction bases not matched to a gene: 7. Germline values: CDR1 SGHDT, CDR2 YYEEEE. DNA for the CDR3: TGTGCCAGTAGCGGACAGGGGGCAATTCAGCCCCAGCATTTT. Protein product: CASSGQGAIQPQHF.

V gene TRBV2 combines with J gene TRBJ1-2; weak D call: TRBD1 (6 bases). This CDR3 region has 13 residues. The V and J ends lost 3 bases and 2 bases respectively, with 7 bases between them. Germline loops: CDR1 SNHLY, CDR2 FYNNEI. The chain's CDR3 is CASSEDRNYGYTF. CDR3 bases: TGTGCCAGCAGTGAGGACAGAAACTATGGCTACACCTTC.

This chain connects TRBV5-1 to TRBJ2-6; TRBD1 might be the D (5 bases). Per germline, CDR1 SGHRS and CDR2 YFSETQ. V was clipped by 4 bases and J by 0 bases, with 20 bases between them. This CDR3 region has 19 residues. This chain's CDR3 is CASSPRRSDSTSGANVLTF. The CDR3 DNA is TGCGCCAGCAGCCCAAGAAGGTCCGACAGTACCTCTGGGGCCAACGTCCTGACTTTC. The variable domain in full, completed from reference TRBV5-1 and TRBJ2-6, reads KAGVTQTPRYLIKTRGQQVTLSCSPISGHRSVSWYQQTPGQGLQFLFEYFSETQRNKGNFPGRFSGRQFSNSRSEMNVSTLELGDSALYLCASSPRRSDSTSGANVLTFGAGSRLTVL.

The chain has TRBV10-3 and TRBJ2-7; no reliable D call. V was shortened by 4 bases and J by 4 bases, with 5 bases between the two germline ends. From germline, CDR1 is ENHRY and CDR2 SYGVKD. The CDR3 covers 11 residues. CDR3 in DNA: TGTGCCATCAGTGCAGGTTACGAGCAGTACTTC. This codes for CAISAGYEQYF.

The chain carries TRBV30 and TRBJ1-3; possible D gene TRBD1, 6 bases. CDR3 length equals 14 residues. The germline CDR1 and CDR2 sequences are GTSNPN and SVGIG (reference sequence). V lost 2 bases and J 4 bases, leaving 12 bases between the germline ends. The CDR3: CAWSIQGSGNTIYF. The CDR3 DNA follows: TGTGCCTGGAGTATACAGGGAAGCGGAAACACCATATATTTT.

The J gene is TRBJ2-2, the V gene TRBV5-1, with D unresolved. This CDR3 region has 15 residues. Germline values: CDR1 SGHRS, CDR2 YFSETQ. With 2 bases removed from V and 3 bases from J, the gap between germline ends came to 11 bases. CDR3 protein: CASSLNPGYTGELFF. In nucleotides, the CDR3 is TGCGCCAGCAGCTTAAACCCCGGGTACACCGGGGAGCTGTTTTTT.

This clone has just one count. The gene calls are TRBV7-3 and TRBJ2-3; 10 bases align to TRBD1. Per the germline V gene, CDR1 is SGHTA and CDR2 is FQGTGA. This CDR3 has 16 amino acids. After removal of 4 bases from V and 2 bases from J, the junction contained 6 bases not matched to a gene. The CDR3 nucleotides are TGTGCCAGCAGCTGGGAGGGACAGGGGCCCACAGATACGCAGTATTTT. Translated: CASSWEGQGPTDTQYF.

The V gene is TRBV27, the J gene TRBJ2-5; 15 nucleotides line up with TRBD2. The CDR3 is 16 amino acids. V was clipped by 5 bases and J by 3 bases; unmatched bases: 4. CDR1 MNHEY and CDR2 SMNVEV come from the germline V gene (reference sequence). CDR3 in DNA: TGTGCCAGCAGTCTGGGACTAGCGGGGGGAGAAGAGACCCAGTACTTC. It is translated as CASSLGLAGGEETQYF.

The chain links TRBV12-5 to TRBJ2-6; D call uncertain. The CDR3 runs to 13 residues. CDR1 is LGHNT, CDR2 FRNRAP, per germline. V dropped 6 bases and J dropped 1 base, with 4 bases sitting between them. The DNA for the CDR3 is TGTGCTAGTGGGGCTTCTGGGGCCAACGTCCTGACTTTC. Its translation: CASGASGANVLTF.

The rearrangement links TRBV29-1 to TRBJ2-5; tentatively, D is TRBD2 (6 bases). The CDR3 runs 12 residues. V lost 2 bases and J lost 9, with 13 bases in between. Germline V CDR1 and CDR2: SQVTM, ANQGSEA. The CDR3 sequence: CSVELTSVSQYF. The CDR3 DNA sequence: TGCAGCGTTGAACTGACTAGTGTTTCCCAGTACTTC.

The rearrangement joins TRBV4-1 to TRBJ1-1; possibly TRBD1 for D (5 bases). The CDR3 is 14 residues long. The V and J ends lost 1 base and 5 bases respectively, with 11 bases between them. Germline-derived CDR1 and CDR2 are MGHRA and YSYEKL. The CDR3 nucleotides are TGCGCCAGCAGCCAAGTAGCAGGGCGAACTGAAGCTTTCTTT. Encoded protein: CASSQVAGRTEAFF.